These T cell receptor beta chains were read from a single sample in a study of read filtering for tumor transcriptome and immune sequencing. TCRdb analysed the reads with MiXCR anew, one entry per CDR3 protein. The table records about 39,000 distinct CDR3 sequences, approximately 15% of them present only once. Sequencing used a population of CD138-negative cells sorted from bone marrow. Receptors were obtained from a donor at least 40 years old with multiple myeloma. Each CDR3 is given with its conserved first and last residue. A D gene is named only where the DNA matches it firmly. Rows give clone size only sometimes, using once, few, many, or a class for an expanded clone.

TGCAGTGCTAGAGATAATTTTTACACTGAAGCTTTCTTT,CSARDNFYTEAFF,TRBV20-1,few,TRBJ1-1,-
TGCGCCAGCAGCCAGGCACAGGGGAAGGCTGAAGCTTTCTTT,CASSQAQGKAEAFF,TRBV4-1,-,TRBJ1-1,TRBD1
TGTGCCAGCAGTTTAGGGGGGAATACCTACGAGCAGTACTTC,CASSLGGNTYEQYF,TRBV12-3/TRBV12-4,many,TRBJ2-7,-
TGTGCCAGCAGATTGGAGACCCAGTACTTC,CASRLETQYF,TRBV6-2/TRBV6-3,few,TRBJ2-5,-
TGTGCCACCAGCGGACTAGCCGAGTACACGCAGTATTTT,CATSGLAEYTQYF,TRBV15,many,TRBJ2-3,TRBD2
TGCGCCAGCAGCTTGGGACTAGCCAGTAATGAGCAGTTCTTC,CASSLGLASNEQFF,TRBV5-1,many,TRBJ2-1,TRBD2
TGTGCCAGCAGTTTATTGGGGGCTTGGGGACTAGCGGGGGGGTACAATGAGCAGTTCTTC,CASSLLGAWGLAGGYNEQFF,TRBV28,many,TRBJ2-1,TRBD2
TGTGCCAGCAGTTACTCGCTGGGAGACACCATATATTTT,CASSYSLGDTIYF,TRBV6-5,many,TRBJ1-3,-
TGTGCCAGCAGCTTTTGGGGAGAGACGAACTACGAGCAGTACTTC,CASSFWGETNYEQYF,TRBV11-2,many,TRBJ2-7,-
TGTGCCACTCGGTCGGGGATCTACAATGAGCAGTTCTTC,CATRSGIYNEQFF,TRBV7-6,many,TRBJ2-1,-
TGCAGTGCTAGACAGGGTCGAGCTGGAAACACCATATATTTT,CSARQGRAGNTIYF,TRBV20-1,many,TRBJ1-3,-
TGTGCCAGCAGTGATGCCATGGGAATTCAAGAGACCCAGTACTTC,CASSDAMGIQETQYF,TRBV6-1,few,TRBJ2-5,-
TGTGCCACCAGGCGAGGGGAGGGCAATCAGCCCCAGCATTTT,CATRRGEGNQPQHF,TRBV15,many,TRBJ1-5,-
TGCGGCAGCAGCCACCAAACAGGGGGCAGATACGAGCAGTACTTC,CGSSHQTGGRYEQYF,TRBV4-3,few,TRBJ2-7,TRBD1
TGCGCCAGCAGCTTCGGGGAACACACTGAAGCTTTCTTT,CASSFGEHTEAFF,TRBV5-1,many,TRBJ1-1,-
TGCTGTGCTAGAGATAACGCCAGTGACTACTACGAGCAGTACTTC,CCARDNASDYYEQYF,TRBV20-1,-,TRBJ2-7,-
TGTGCCAGCGAGACTAGCTCTGGGGCCAACGTCCTGACTTTC,CASETSSGANVLTF,TRBV6-2/TRBV6-3,many,TRBJ2-6,-
TGTGCCAGCTCACCTCAGGACACTACTTCCTACGAGCAGTACTTC,CASSPQDTTSYEQYF,TRBV18,many,TRBJ2-7,-
TGTGCCAGCAGTTTTGGGGCCAACATCGATCTGGACACTGAAGCTTTCTTT,CASSFGANIDLDTEAFF,TRBV12-3/TRBV12-4,few,TRBJ1-1,-
TGTGCCAGCAGGTCCGGGACATTTACCGGGGAGCTGTTTTTT,CASRSGTFTGELFF,TRBV7-2,many,TRBJ2-2,-
TGCAGTGCCCAAGACAGGGGAGTTGTAGATACGCAGTATTTT,CSAQDRGVVDTQYF,TRBV20-1,many,TRBJ2-3,TRBD1
TGTGCCAGCAGTAACGAAATCGGGGCTACGGGGGCCAACGTCCTGACTTTC,CASSNEIGATGANVLTF,TRBV3-1,many,TRBJ2-6,-
TGTGCCACTCGACCCCCTAGCACAGATACGCAGTATTTT,CATRPPSTDTQYF,TRBV6-1,many,TRBJ2-3,-
TGTGCCAGTAGTGCCCGGACGAACAATGAGCAGTTCTTC,CASSARTNNEQFF,TRBV19,many,TRBJ2-1,-
TGTGCCAGCAGCCGTACTAGCGCCTCCTACAATGAGCAGTTCTTC,CASSRTSASYNEQFF,TRBV9,many,TRBJ2-1,TRBD2
TGTGCCAGCAGTTTCAACATTTACGAAAACACCATATATTTT,CASSFNIYENTIYF,TRBV7-2,-,TRBJ1-3,-
TGTGCCAGCAGTGACTCGACAGTCCCCAACGCGGGCTACACCTTC,CASSDSTVPNAGYTF,TRBV25-1,many,TRBJ1-2,-
TGTGCCATCAACCCCGGGACAGGGCGCGAGCAGTTCTTC,CAINPGTGREQFF,TRBV10-3,many,TRBJ2-1,TRBD1